One T cell receptor beta chain is described in this entry. Its antigen is not identified. CDR3 length: 17 residues. Germline V lookup: CDR1 SGHDN, CDR2 FVKESK. The V and J ends lost 3 bases and 0 bases respectively, with 12 bases between them. The sample belongs to a study of T cell repertoires and HLA-DP antigens. Study at large: In vitro CD4+ alloreactivity was against HeLa-presented HLA-DP.

Negative selection yielded untouched CD4+ T cells of average 97.7% purity. Primers targeted 54 TRBV and 13 TRBJ segments. The assay was immunoSEQ multiplex PCR, and TCRdb's table has in-frame clones only and misses some. The repertoire holds almost 90,000 clones, with approximately 86% as singletons. J is TRBJ2-6 and V is TRBV14; no definite D call. The sequence derives from a man aged 45-60 years in good health and CMV-seronegative. The sample was CD4+ T cells from PBMCs. CDR3 amino acids: CASSQDALSSGANVLTF. The CDR3 DNA sequence: TGTGCCAGCAGCCAGGACGCCCTAAGCTCTGGGGCCAACGTCCTGACTTTC.